This T cell receptor beta chain originates from a study of cytomegalovirus exposure and HLA in healthy donors. The study, taken as a whole, reports: In a later analysis, specific HLA alleles were associated with about 18,000 TCR beta sequences at a 0.05 false discovery rate.

The primer mix had 60 Vbeta and 13 Jbeta primers. TCRdb keeps only in-frame clones here, not all; method: immunoSEQ multiplex PCR. Of about 87,000 clones listed, roughly 72% are singletons. Germline-derived CDR1 and CDR2 are SGDLS and YYNGEE. The CDR3 extends over 16 amino acids. The V and J ends lost 5 bases and 4 bases respectively, with 16 bases between them. Details on this clone: The antigen is not known.

This chain connects TRBV9 to TRBJ2-6, with D possibly being TRBD1 (6 bases). The material sequenced was PBMCs. This clonotype was obtained from a man under 40 in good health and CMV-seropositive. Here the CDR3 DNA reads TGTGCCAGCAGTCTTTCAGGGGTGACGGGGGCCAACGTCCTGACTTTC. As protein: CASSLSGVTGANVLTF.